Following are 8 T cell receptor beta chains from one sample sequenced in a study of T cell repertoires in cytomegalovirus infection. TCRdb reprocessed the reads via MiXCR and lists one record per CDR3 protein. The table has 630,000 or so distinct CDR3 sequences, 20% to 25% seen once; the top ten hold 7.5% to 9%. Sequencing was performed on CD8+ T cells from PBMCs. Receptor source: a human donor in good health (CMV status not recorded). Some clones in this sample may be carry-over from other donors' samples.

Comment on this clonotype: Possible read error: a much larger clone is one base away. A read error is likely, as this CDR3 ends without the conserved phenylalanine or tryptophan. The rearrangement links TRBV7-2 to TRBJ2-2; 7 nucleotides match TRBD1. Germline trimming cut 4 bases from V and 7 bases from J; bases unmatched to any gene: 12. The CDR3 spans 16 residues. Germline V gives CDR1 SGHTA, CDR2 FQGNSA. CDR3 residues: CASSSLRGPGGGELFS. The DNA for the CDR3 is TGTGCCAGCAGCTCTTTAAGGGGGCCGGGTGGCGGGGAGCTGTTTTCT.

The sample holds a few counts of this clonotype. With a much larger clone just one base away, this may be a read error. In nucleotides, the CDR3 is TGTGCCAGCAGCTTTAATAATTCACCCCTCCACTTT. This sequence encodes CASSFNNSPLHF. The V gene is TRBV7-6, the J gene TRBJ1-6; D unresolved. Germline V gene data show CDR1 as SGHVS and CDR2 as FNYEAQ. Trimming took 3 bases from V and 5 from J, leaving 2 bases between them. The CDR3 is 12 amino acids. The full variable domain, completed using reference TRBV7-6 and TRBJ1-6, is GAGVSQSPRYKVTKRGQDVALRCDPISGHVSLYWYRQALGQGPEFLTYFNYEAQQDKSGLPNDRFSAERPEGSISTLTIQRTEQRDSAMYRCASSFNNSPLHFGNGTRLTVT.

The chain recombines TRBV20-1 with TRBJ2-7, with TRBD1 identical over 10 bases. V lost 0 bases to trimming and J lost 2 bases; unmatched junction nucleotides: 4. Germline V gene sequence: CDR1 DFQATT, CDR2 SNEGSKA (reference sequence). The CDR3 runs to 15 residues. This CDR3 reads CSARDRQGAPYEQYF. CDR3 nucleotides: TGCAGTGCTAGAGATAGACAGGGGGCACCCTACGAGCAGTACTTC.

The chain joins TRBV28 to TRBJ2-1, with a weak D call TRBD1 (5 bases). Trimming removed 6 bases from V and 0 bases from J, with 12 bases in between. CDR1 and CDR2 from the germline V gene are MDHEN and SYDVKM. The CDR3 runs to 15 residues. The DNA for the CDR3 is TGTGCCAGCAGGTCGGACACCAGCTCCTACAATGAGCAGTTCTTC. Protein sequence: CASRSDTSSYNEQFF.

This clonotype has a handful of counts. This rearrangement joins TRBV6-6 to TRBJ1-1; the D gene is possibly TRBD1 (5 bases). The CDR3 has 15 residues. Germline values: CDR1 MNHNY, CDR2 SVGAGI (reference sequence). V gave up 5 bases and J gave up 1 base, with 14 bases separating them. The CDR3 reads CASSDSEGPNTEAFF. CDR3 sequence (DNA): TGTGCCAGCAGTGACAGTGAAGGTCCGAACACTGAAGCTTTCTTT.

In this sample, this clonotype turned up a few times. V usage is TRBV6-5 and J usage is TRBJ1-4, with TRBD1 matching over 7 bases. V gave up 0 bases and J gave up 1 base; unmatched junction bases: 14. Germline V gene data show CDR1 as MNHEY and CDR2 as SVGAGI. CDR3 length: 20 residues. The CDR3 DNA reads TGTGCCAGCAGTTACTCGAAGACAACAGGGGCGATCGAAACTAATGAAAAACTGTTTTTT. This gives the protein CASSYSKTTGAIETNEKLFF.

The V and J genes are TRBV7-9 and TRBJ2-1, with 8 bases aligning to TRBD1. J lost 8 bases, V lost 7 bases, and 10 bases had no gene match. From germline, CDR1 is SEHNR and CDR2 FQNEAQ (reference sequence). The CDR3 has 14 residues. The CDR3 loop is CASKGQAGIDEQFF. CDR3 sequence (DNA): TGTGCCAGCAAGGGACAGGCGGGGATCGATGAGCAGTTCTTC.

This clonotype was seen many times. The chain carries TRBV7-6 and TRBJ2-2, with D possibly TRBD2 on 6 matching bases. This CDR3 is built from 15 residues. Per the germline V gene, CDR1 is SGHVS and CDR2 is FNYEAQ. The V end lost 5 bases, the J end lost 8 bases, and 18 bases lay between the germline ends. The CDR3, as DNA: TGTGCCAGCAGCCCACGGGACTCCTCGGGAGGGGAGCTGTTTTTT. It yields the protein CASSPRDSSGGELFF.